A single sample gave rise to the 3 T cell receptor beta chains below, sequenced in a study of blood T cell repertoires in COVID-19. The method was immunoSEQ multiplex PCR; TCRdb's version includes in-frame clones alone and lacks a portion of them. The top ten clones hold about 10% of a sample with some 220,000 clones, 84% of them seen once. The sequenced sample consisted of peripheral blood. These receptor sequences come from a man aged 45-60 years with active or convalescent COVID-19.

The chain combines TRBV7-9 with TRBJ2-7; no clear D. There are 13 residues in the CDR3. Trimming cost V 1 base and J 3 bases, with 7 bases left between them. CDR1 and CDR2 from the germline V gene are SEHNR and FQNEAQ (reference sequence). The CDR3 region is CASSLGLRYEQYF. The CDR3 DNA reads as TGTGCCAGCAGCTTAGGACTTCGCTACGAGCAGTACTTC.

The chain has TRBV7-3 and TRBJ2-1; TRBD1 is a possible D gene (6 bases). The CDR3 is made up of 15 amino acids. Germline loops: CDR1 SGHTA, CDR2 FQGTGA. Trimming stripped 5 bases from V and 3 bases from J, with 14 bases between. The CDR3 loop reads CASSKFQTGYNEQFF. The CDR3 coding sequence is TGTGCCAGCAGCAAATTTCAGACAGGCTACAATGAGCAGTTCTTC.

The chain has TRBV9 and TRBJ2-1, with D possibly TRBD1 on 6 matching bases. The CDR3 is made up of 16 amino acids. Trimming left V 4 bases short and J 1 base short, with 15 bases between. Germline lookup yields CDR1 SGDLS and CDR2 YYNGEE. The CDR3 DNA is TGTGCCAGCAGCCCCAAGGGGGATATTTCCTACAATGAGCAGTTCTTC. This codes for CASSPKGDISYNEQFF.